These 21 T cell receptor beta chains were all obtained from the same sample, sequenced in a study of beta chain features in type 1 diabetes. Regarding the study as a whole: Within each of all four CD4+ subsets, Type 1 diabetes patients had TCRB CDR3s that were moderately but significantly shorter.

Expressed TCRB transcripts were sequenced, since all the RNA that had been isolated was reverse transcribed. Sequencing was performed with immunoSEQ multiplex PCR; in TCRdb, only in-frame clones are kept and a portion is missing. This sample carries 25,000 to 30,000 clones, less than 65% of them seen once, and the ten largest clones take 2.4%. Their target antigens are unknown. Material for sequencing was Tregs from blood. The source of these receptors is a woman under 40 with type 1 diabetes.

The chain has TRBV18 and TRBJ1-1; possible D gene TRBD1, 5 bases. Germline CDR1 KGHSH, CDR2 LQKENI. V shed 2 bases and J shed 1 base, with 8 bases lying between them. There are 14 residues in the CDR3. The CDR3 is CASSPGGANTEAFF. CDR3 coding DNA: TGTGCCAGCTCACCAGGAGGGGCGAACACTGAAGCTTTCTTT.

A few counts support this clone. The chain has TRBV7-2 and TRBJ2-1; 10 nucleotides match TRBD2. V shed 4 bases, J shed 6 bases, and the junction held 3 bases outside the gene matches. CDR3 length: 14 residues. Germline CDR1 and CDR2: SGHTA and FQGNSA. DNA for the CDR3: TGTGCCAGCAGCTCCGGGACTAGCGTCAATGAGCAGTTCTTC. It translates to CASSSGTSVNEQFF.

This clone was recorded only once. The chain has TRBV6-5 and TRBJ1-2; the D is unclear. The V end was cut by 7 bases, the J end by 4 bases, with 13 bases between. The CDR3 runs to 13 residues. CDR1 and CDR2 (germline): MNHEY, SVGAGI. CDR3 region: CASIDSGSYGYTF. The CDR3 bases are TGTGCCAGCATTGATTCAGGCAGCTATGGCTACACCTTC.

This clone was detected a few times. The chain has TRBV29-1 and TRBJ1-1, with unresolved D. Trimming pared 4 bases from V and 1 base from J, leaving 13 bases between. Germline lookup yields CDR1 SQVTM and CDR2 ANQGSEA. The CDR3 is made up of 14 amino acids. For the CDR3, the DNA is TGCAGCGTTGTCTACGGTCTGCGGAACACTGAAGCTTTCTTT. This sequence encodes CSVVYGLRNTEAFF. Filled out from reference TRBV29-1 and TRBJ1-1, the complete variable domain reads SAVISQKPSRDICQRGTSLTIQCQVDSQVTMMFWYRQQPGQSLTLIATANQGSEATYESGFVIDKFPISRPNLTFSTLTVSNMSPEDSSIYLCSVVYGLRNTEAFFGQGTRLTVV.

The V call is TRBV18, the J call TRBJ2-3; D remains ambiguous. From germline, CDR1 is KGHSH and CDR2 LQKENI. The CDR3 is 13 residues long. With 5 bases removed from V and 2 bases from J, the gap between germline ends came to 8 bases. CDR3 region: CASSLRFTDTQYF. DNA for the CDR3: TGTGCCAGCTCATTGCGTTTCACAGATACGCAGTATTTT.

For this clone: The sample contains more than one DNA sequence encoding this CDR3. The J gene is TRBJ1-2, the V gene TRBV7-9; weak D call: TRBD1 (6 bases). This CDR3 is built from 15 residues. Deletions cut 5 bases from V and 4 bases from J, with 17 bases between. Per the germline V gene, CDR1 is SEHNR and CDR2 is FQNEAQ (reference sequence). The CDR3 reads CASSTSGGFVYGYTF. CDR3 DNA sequence: TGTGCCAGCAGCACCAGTGGGGGCTTCGTCTATGGCTACACCTTC. Together with reference TRBV7-9 and TRBJ1-2, the CDR3 gives the full variable domain: DTGVSQNPRHKITKRGQNVTFRCDPISEHNRLYWYRQTLGQGPEFLTYFQNEAQLEKSRLLSDRFSAERPKGSFSTLEIQRTEQGDSAMYLCASSTSGGFVYGYTFGSGTRLTVV.

V and J are TRBV4-2 and TRBJ2-2; tentatively, D is TRBD1 (5 bases). V was cut by 2 bases and J by 7 bases, with 14 bases left in between. Germline V lookup: CDR1 LGHNA, CDR2 YNFKEQ. This CDR3 has 15 amino acids. CDR3 amino acids: CASSQLSQGVGELFF. DNA of the CDR3: TGTGCCAGCAGCCAATTAAGCCAGGGCGTCGGGGAGCTGTTTTTT.

The chain employs TRBV15 and TRBJ1-2; D unresolved. Trimming removed 0 bases from V and 4 bases from J, with 12 bases in between. This CDR3 contains 15 residues. The germline V gene has CDR1 LNHNV and CDR2 YYDKDF (reference sequence). In nucleotides, the CDR3 is TGTGCCACCAGCAGAGAGGAGGGTTCTTTCTATGGCTACACCTTC. Encoded protein: CATSREEGSFYGYTF. The full variable domain, in which reference TRBV15 and TRBJ1-2 provide the parts outside the CDR3, is DAMVIQNPRYQVTQFGKPVTLSCSQTLNHNVMYWYQQKSSQAPKLLFHYYDKDFNNEADTPDNFQSRRPNTSFCFLDIRSPGLGDTAMYLCATSREEGSFYGYTFGSGTRLTVV.

The rearrangement uses TRBV30 and TRBJ1-2, with 7 nucleotides matching TRBD1. The CDR3 contains 14 residues. From germline, CDR1 is GTSNPN and CDR2 SVGIG (reference sequence). J gave up 2 bases and V 3 bases, and 6 bases lay outside the gene matches. The CDR3 nucleotides are TGTGCCTGGAGCACAGGGGTTGGGAACTATGGCTACACCTTC. Amino acids: CAWSTGVGNYGYTF.

This clone was seen once. V is TRBV18 and J is TRBJ1-2; 7 nucleotides agree with TRBD1. The CDR3 loop spans 15 amino acids. The germline CDR1 and CDR2 sequences are KGHSH and LQKENI. With V trimmed by 0 bases and J by 9 bases, 10 bases remained unmatched. The CDR3 DNA follows: TGTGCCAGCTCACCACCGGACAGGTGGGTTGGCAGCTACACCTTC. It codes for CASSPPDRWVGSYTF.

This clone was seen only a few times. The rearrangement uses TRBV4-3 and TRBJ2-7; possibly TRBD1 for D (5 bases). The CDR3 runs 13 residues. Deletions cut 1 base from V and 2 bases from J, with 6 bases between. The V gene's germline CDR1 is LGHNA and CDR2 YSLEER. CDR3 protein: CASSQGTPYEQYF. The CDR3 DNA sequence: TGCGCCAGCAGCCAAGGGACACCCTACGAGCAGTACTTC.

The chain has TRBV7-9 and TRBJ1-1; unclear D gene. This CDR3 has 13 amino acids. The V gene's germline CDR1 is SEHNR and CDR2 FQNEAQ (reference sequence). Trimming pared 3 bases from V and 1 base from J, leaving 6 bases between. The CDR3 sequence is CASSFTANTEAFF. DNA for the CDR3: TGTGCCAGCAGCTTTACAGCGAACACTGAAGCTTTCTTT.

This clone has a handful of counts. This chain connects TRBV7-9 to TRBJ1-6; 9 bases agree with TRBD1. CDR1 and CDR2 from the germline V gene are SEHNR and FQNEAQ (reference sequence). The CDR3 sequence is 15 residues long. V lost 2 bases and J lost 8; bases outside the gene matches: 4. The chain's CDR3 is CASSLTTGGDSPLHF. The DNA of the CDR3 is TGTGCCAGCAGCTTAACGACAGGGGGTGATTCACCCCTCCACTTT.

This sequence joins TRBV6-5 and TRBJ1-1, with D perhaps matching TRBD1 (5 bases). Trimming stripped 1 base from V and 3 bases from J, with 9 bases between. Germline CDR1 is MNHEY and CDR2 is SVGAGI. CDR3 length: 14 amino acids. CDR3 nucleotide sequence: TGTGCCAGCAGTTACTTGGGGCAGTACACTGAAGCTTTCTTT. Protein: CASSYLGQYTEAFF.

V gene TRBV6-5 combines with J gene TRBJ2-5, with 10 bases that match TRBD1. With 8 bases clipped from V and 6 bases from J, the junction kept 3 bases outside the gene matches. The CDR3 is 12 residues long. CDR1 and CDR2 from the germline V gene are MNHEY and SVGAGI. The CDR3 region is CASGTGDQTQYF. CDR3 DNA: TGTGCCAGCGGGACAGGGGATCAGACCCAGTACTTC.

J is TRBJ1-5 and V is TRBV29-1; TRBD1 might be the D (5 bases). This CDR3 contains 16 residues. Germline-derived CDR1 and CDR2 are SQVTM and ANQGSEA. Trimming removed 5 bases at V and 0 bases at J, with 17 bases between. The CDR3 sequence is CSVSGPGGDSNQPQHF. The DNA for the CDR3 is TGCAGCGTTTCAGGGCCCGGGGGAGATAGCAATCAGCCCCAGCATTTT.

The gene calls are TRBV7-9 and TRBJ2-3, with TRBD2 identical over 12 bases. The V segment lost 1 base and the J segment 6 bases; nucleotides outside the gene matches: 5. The CDR3 is made up of 16 amino acids. CDR1 and CDR2 (germline): SEHNR, FQNEAQ (reference sequence). Here the CDR3 reads CASSLGLAGAVDTQYF. CDR3 nucleotides: TGTGCCAGCAGCTTAGGACTAGCGGGAGCGGTTGATACGCAGTATTTT. The whole variable domain, filled in from reference TRBV7-9 and TRBJ2-3, reads DTGVSQNPRHKITKRGQNVTFRCDPISEHNRLYWYRQTLGQGPEFLTYFQNEAQLEKSRLLSDRFSAERPKGSFSTLEIQRTEQGDSAMYLCASSLGLAGAVDTQYFGPGTRLTVL.

This sequence joins TRBV28 and TRBJ1-1, with a possible D match to TRBD1 (5 bases). The CDR3 is 14 amino acids. Germline V gene lookup returns CDR1 MDHEN and CDR2 SYDVKM. The V gene lost 6 bases and the J gene lost 4 bases, with 15 bases spanning the gap. CDR3 DNA: TGTGCCAGCAGCTCCCCAGGGCTGGCCACTGAAGCTTTCTTT. It yields the protein CASSSPGLATEAFF.

J is TRBJ2-7 and V is TRBV30, with TRBD1 matching 9 bases. CDR1 and CDR2 from the germline V gene are GTSNPN and SVGIG (reference sequence). V lost 4 bases to trimming and J lost 3 bases; unmatched junction nucleotides: 10. CDR3 length: 15 amino acids. Written as DNA, the CDR3 is TGTGCCTGGATAAAGGCCCCGACAGGGGGCTACGAGCAGTACTTC. Amino acids: CAWIKAPTGGYEQYF.

V is TRBV28 and J is TRBJ2-2; D is perhaps TRBD2 (5 bases). This CDR3 is built from 14 residues. With 7 bases removed from V and 5 bases from J, the gap between germline ends came to 14 bases. Germline V gene sequence: CDR1 MDHEN, CDR2 SYDVKM. For the CDR3, the DNA is TGTGCCAGCACCCTCCCGGGATGGACCGGGGAGCTGTTTTTT. It translates to CASTLPGWTGELFF.

V gene TRBV5-1 combines with J gene TRBJ2-5; D perhaps matches TRBD2 (5 bases). V lost 1 base, J lost 5 bases, and 9 bases lay in between. Germline lookup yields CDR1 SGHRS and CDR2 YFSETQ. The CDR3 length is 13 residues. The CDR3 sequence: CASSLSGGETQYF. Written as DNA, the CDR3 is TGCGCCAGCAGCTTGAGCGGTGGCGAGACCCAGTACTTC.